This TCR beta chain was recorded in a study of cytomegalovirus exposure and HLA in healthy donors. Study context: The 130 or so validation repertoires were reported in a later analysis to have been generated on the same platform as the roughly 700 first-cohort repertoires.

The CDR3 is 14 residues long. Looked up from germline, CDR1 is SGHRS and CDR2 is YFSETQ. The ends were cut back, 4 bases at V and 1 base at J, with 11 bases in the middle. The assay was immunoSEQ multiplex PCR, and TCRdb's table has in-frame clones only and misses some. Of fewer than 60,000 clones in the sample, 93% were seen once. V usage is TRBV5-1 and J usage is TRBJ2-5; D ambiguous. Sequencing was done on a sample of PBMCs. This receptor was taken from a woman aged 18-29 years in good health and CMV-seropositive. The CDR3 DNA reads as TGCGCCAGCAGCAGGAGCCCGCCCCAAGAGACCCAGTACTTC. Translating gives CASSRSPPQETQYF.